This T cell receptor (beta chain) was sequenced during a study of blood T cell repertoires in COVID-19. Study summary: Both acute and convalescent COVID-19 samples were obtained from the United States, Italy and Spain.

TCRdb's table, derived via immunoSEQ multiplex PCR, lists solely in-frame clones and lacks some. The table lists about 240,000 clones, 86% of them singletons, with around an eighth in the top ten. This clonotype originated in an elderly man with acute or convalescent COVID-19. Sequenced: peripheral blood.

The CDR3 DNA follows: TGTGCCAGCAGATCAGACAGGGTGACTCAGCCCCAGCATTTT. This gives the protein CASRSDRVTQPQHF. The chain joins TRBV27 to TRBJ1-5; 7 bases agree with TRBD1. Germline lookup yields CDR1 MNHEY and CDR2 SMNVEV (reference sequence). The CDR3 is 14 amino acids. Unmatched junction bases numbered 8, after V lost 6 bases and J lost 6 bases.